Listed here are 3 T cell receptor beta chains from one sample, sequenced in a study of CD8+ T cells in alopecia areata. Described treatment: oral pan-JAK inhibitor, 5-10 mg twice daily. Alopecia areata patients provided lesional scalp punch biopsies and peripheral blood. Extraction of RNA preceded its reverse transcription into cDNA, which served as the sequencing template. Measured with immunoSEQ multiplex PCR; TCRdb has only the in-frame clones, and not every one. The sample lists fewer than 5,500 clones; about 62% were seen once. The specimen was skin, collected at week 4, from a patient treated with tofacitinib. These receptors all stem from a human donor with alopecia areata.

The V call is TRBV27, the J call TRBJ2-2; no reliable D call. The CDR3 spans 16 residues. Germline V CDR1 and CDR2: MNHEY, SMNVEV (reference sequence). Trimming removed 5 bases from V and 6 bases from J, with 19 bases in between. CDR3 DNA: TGTGCCAGCAGTCTCTGGACCAGGAACGGCGCCGGGGAGCTGTTTTTT. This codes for CASSLWTRNGAGELFF.

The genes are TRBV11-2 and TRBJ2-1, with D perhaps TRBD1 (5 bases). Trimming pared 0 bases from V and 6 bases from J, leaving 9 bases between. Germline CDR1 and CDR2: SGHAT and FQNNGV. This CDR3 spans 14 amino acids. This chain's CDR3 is CASSLEARGNEQFF. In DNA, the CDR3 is TGTGCCAGCAGCTTAGAGGCTAGGGGCAATGAGCAGTTCTTC. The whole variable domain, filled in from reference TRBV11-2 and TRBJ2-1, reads EAGVAQSPRYKIIEKRQSVAFWCNPISGHATLYWYQQILGQGPKLLIQFQNNGVVDDSQLPKDRFSAERLKGVDSTLKIQPAKLEDSAVYLCASSLEARGNEQFFGPGTRLTVL.

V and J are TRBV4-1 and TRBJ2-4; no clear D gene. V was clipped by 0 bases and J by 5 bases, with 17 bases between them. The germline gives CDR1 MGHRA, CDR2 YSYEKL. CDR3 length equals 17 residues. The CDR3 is CASSQEYRAGGQNIQYF. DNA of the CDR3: TGCGCCAGCAGCCAAGAATATAGGGCAGGTGGACAAAACATTCAGTACTTC.